The 4 T cell receptor beta chains below come from one sample, sequenced in a study of vaccination effects on CD4 cells after COVID-19. The protocol was immunoSEQ multiplex PCR, while the TCRdb copy is restricted to in-frame clones and leaves out a portion. The table has 50,000 or so clones, roughly three quarters seen once. No cognate antigen is known for these TCRs. Prior to sequencing, the ViraFEST assay stimulated PBMC with viral peptide pools, which expanded the antigen-specific CD4+ T cells. The culture ran for roughly ten days before CD4+ T cells were isolated. Recipients of the vaccine had no prior SARS-CoV-2 infection and negative nucleocapsid antibodies. The sample in question was CD4+ T cells from PBMCs cultured with HCoV-OC43 spike peptides, obtained before COVID-19 vaccination. Subset reported: HCoV-OC43 spike overlapping peptide pool stimulation. These receptors originate from a human donor who received a COVID-19 vaccine.

The V call is TRBV7-6, the J call TRBJ2-2; 12 positions match TRBD2. CDR3 length: 18 amino acids. Germline CDR1 reads SGHVS; CDR2 reads FNYEAQ. J gave up 0 bases and V 5 bases, and 7 bases lay outside the gene matches. The CDR3 DNA sequence: TGTGCCAGCAGCCCTAGGGCTAGCGGGGGGGCGAACACCGGGGAGCTGTTTTTT. It yields the protein CASSPRASGGANTGELFF.

The chain is built from TRBV3-1 (or the pseudogene TRBV3-2) and TRBJ1-5; D possibly corresponds to TRBD1 (6 bases). V was trimmed by 5 bases and J by 1 base, leaving 12 bases between them. Germline V CDR1 and CDR2: LGHDT, YNNKEL (reference sequence). The CDR3 is 15 amino acids. CDR3 coding DNA: TGTGCCAGCAGCGCGGGGGCGGGAAGCAATCAGCCCCAGCATTTT. Its translation is CASSAGAGSNQPQHF.

The chain has TRBV28 and TRBJ1-2; D unclear. The CDR3 loop spans 12 amino acids. The V end was cut by 5 bases, the J end by 5 bases, with 9 bases between. Germline V lookup: CDR1 MDHEN, CDR2 SYDVKM. CDR3 sequence (DNA): TGTGCCAGCAGTACCGCAGGTTATGGCTACACCTTC. Translating gives CASSTAGYGYTF.

In this sample, this clone turned up a few times. The genes are TRBV5-6 and TRBJ1-6, with D tentatively TRBD1 (6 bases). This CDR3 comprises 15 residues. Germline CDR1 is SGHDT and CDR2 is YYEEEE. Trimming shortened V by 0 bases and J by 9 bases, and 13 bases separated the two germline ends. The CDR3 DNA is TGTGCCAGCAGCTTGGGTCGACTACAGGGTTCACCCCTCCACTTT. It specifies CASSLGRLQGSPLHF.